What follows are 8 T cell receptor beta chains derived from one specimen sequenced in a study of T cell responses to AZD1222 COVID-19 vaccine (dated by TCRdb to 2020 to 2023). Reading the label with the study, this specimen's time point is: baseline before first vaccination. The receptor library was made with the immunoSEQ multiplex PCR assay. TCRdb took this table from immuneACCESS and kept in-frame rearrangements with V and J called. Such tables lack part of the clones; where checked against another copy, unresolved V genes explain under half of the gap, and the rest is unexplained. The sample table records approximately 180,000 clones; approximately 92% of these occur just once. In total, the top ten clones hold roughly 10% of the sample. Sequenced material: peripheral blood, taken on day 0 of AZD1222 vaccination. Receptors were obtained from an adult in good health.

The CDR3 region is CASSFGSVDGYTF. DNA for the CDR3: TGTGCCAGCAGCTTCGGTAGTGTGGATGGCTACACCTTC. The chain carries TRBV7-9 and TRBJ1-2; D not resolved. Germline V gene lookup returns CDR1 SEHNR and CDR2 FQNEAQ (reference sequence). The CDR3 contains 13 residues. V gave up 3 bases and J gave up 6 bases, with 11 bases separating them.

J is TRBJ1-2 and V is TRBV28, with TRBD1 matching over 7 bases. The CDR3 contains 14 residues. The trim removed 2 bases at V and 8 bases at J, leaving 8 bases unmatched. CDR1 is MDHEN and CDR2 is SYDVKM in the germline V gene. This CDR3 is CASSLIVQGYGYTF. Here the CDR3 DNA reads TGTGCCAGCAGTTTAATTGTACAGGGGTACGGCTACACCTTC.

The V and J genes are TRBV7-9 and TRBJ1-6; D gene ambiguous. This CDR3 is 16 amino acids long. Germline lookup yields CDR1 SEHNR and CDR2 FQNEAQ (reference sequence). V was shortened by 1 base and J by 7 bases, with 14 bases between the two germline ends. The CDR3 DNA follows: TGTGCCAGCAGCTTAGATACGTGGGCGGGGAATTCACCCCTCCACTTT. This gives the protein CASSLDTWAGNSPLHF.

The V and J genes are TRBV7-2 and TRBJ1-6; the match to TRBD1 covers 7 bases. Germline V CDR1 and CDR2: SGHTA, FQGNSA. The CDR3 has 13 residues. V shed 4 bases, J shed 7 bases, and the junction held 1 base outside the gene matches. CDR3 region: CASSSGQNSPLHF. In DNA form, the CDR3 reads TGTGCCAGCAGCTCGGGACAGAATTCACCCCTCCACTTT.

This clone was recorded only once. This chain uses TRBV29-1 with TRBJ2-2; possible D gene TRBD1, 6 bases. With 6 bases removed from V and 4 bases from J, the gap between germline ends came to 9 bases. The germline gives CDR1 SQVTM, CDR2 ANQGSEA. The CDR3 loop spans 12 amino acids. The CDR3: CSVTGSTGELFF. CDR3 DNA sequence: TGCAGCGTAACAGGGTCCACCGGGGAGCTGTTTTTT.

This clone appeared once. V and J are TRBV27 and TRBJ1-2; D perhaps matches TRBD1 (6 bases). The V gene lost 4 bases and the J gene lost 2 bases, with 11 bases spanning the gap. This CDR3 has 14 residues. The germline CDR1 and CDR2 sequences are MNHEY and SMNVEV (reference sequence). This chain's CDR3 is CASSSLRGNYGYTF. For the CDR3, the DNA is TGTGCCAGCAGTTCCCTCAGGGGAAACTATGGCTACACCTTC.

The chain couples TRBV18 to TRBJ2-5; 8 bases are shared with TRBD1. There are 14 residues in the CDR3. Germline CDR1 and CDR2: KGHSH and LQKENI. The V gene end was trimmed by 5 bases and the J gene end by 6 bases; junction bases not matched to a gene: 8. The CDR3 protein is CASSAGQGSKTQYF. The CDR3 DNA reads TGTGCCAGCTCAGCTGGACAGGGTTCAAAGACCCAGTACTTC. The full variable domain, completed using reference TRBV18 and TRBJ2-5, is NAGVMQNPRHLVRRRGQEARLRCSPMKGHSHVYWYRQLPEEGLKFMVYLQKENIIDESGMPKERFSAEFPKEGPSILRIQQVVRGDSAAYFCASSAGQGSKTQYFGPGTRLLVL.

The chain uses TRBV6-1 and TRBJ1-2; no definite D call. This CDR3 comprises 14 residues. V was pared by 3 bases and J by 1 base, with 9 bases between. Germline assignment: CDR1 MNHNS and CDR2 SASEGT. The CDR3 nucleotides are TGTGCCAGCAGTGAGGCTCTGGATAACTATGGCTACACCTTC. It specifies CASSEALDNYGYTF.